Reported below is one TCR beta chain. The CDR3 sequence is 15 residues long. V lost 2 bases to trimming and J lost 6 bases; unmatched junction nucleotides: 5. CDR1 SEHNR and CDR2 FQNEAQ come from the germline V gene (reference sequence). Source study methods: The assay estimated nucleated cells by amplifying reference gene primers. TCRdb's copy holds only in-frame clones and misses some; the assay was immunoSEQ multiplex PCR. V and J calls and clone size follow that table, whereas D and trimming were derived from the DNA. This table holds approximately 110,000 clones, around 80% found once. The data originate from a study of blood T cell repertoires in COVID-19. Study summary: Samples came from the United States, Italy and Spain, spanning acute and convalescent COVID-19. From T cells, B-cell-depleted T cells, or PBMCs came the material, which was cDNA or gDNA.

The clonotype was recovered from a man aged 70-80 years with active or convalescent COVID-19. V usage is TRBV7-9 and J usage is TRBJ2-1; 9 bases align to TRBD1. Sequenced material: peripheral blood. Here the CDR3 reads CASSLTGGFSNEQFF. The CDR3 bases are TGTGCCAGCAGCTTAACAGGGGGCTTTAGCAATGAGCAGTTCTTC. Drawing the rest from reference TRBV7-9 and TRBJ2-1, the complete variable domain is DTGVSQNPRHKITKRGQNVTFRCDPISEHNRLYWYRQTLGQGPEFLTYFQNEAQLEKSRLLSDRFSAERPKGSFSTLEIQRTEQGDSAMYLCASSLTGGFSNEQFFGPGTRLTVL.